In its sample, the clone carrying this TCR beta chain was seen many times. Antigen specificity is unknown. Reverse transcription used 450 to 650 ng RNA and constant-region primers for alpha and beta. Separate chain-specific third strand synthesis with multiplexing indices produced the alpha and beta libraries. The cDNA received a 5' RACE adapter containing a random hexamer plus an SP2 sequencing primer site. A roughly 20-cycle PCR with P5s and P7 primers followed a short adapter-adding first PCR. TCRdb ran MiXCR on the 5' RACE reads and lists one entry per CDR3 protein. The sample has approximately 9,700 distinct CDR3 sequences; approximately 7% are singletons. The data stem from a study of HIV-infected patients and healthy controls. Study-level findings and limits: Healthy controls carried many MAIT alpha-chain CDR3s, while HIV+ repertoires had few.

From germline, CDR1 is ENHRY and CDR2 SYGVKD. The CDR3 length is 14 residues. The V end was cut by 10 bases, the J end by 4 bases, with 19 bases between. No cell fractionation was done, so the repertoire covers all unsorted peripheral blood T cells. The sample consisted of blood, taken before antiretroviral therapy. This chain joins TRBV10-3 and TRBJ1-2; D perhaps matches TRBD1 (5 bases). The TCR originated in an adult with HIV infection. CDR3 protein: CATVTEGLSYGYTF. CDR3 nucleotide sequence: TGTGCCACCGTAACAGAGGGGCTAAGCTATGGCTACACCTTC.